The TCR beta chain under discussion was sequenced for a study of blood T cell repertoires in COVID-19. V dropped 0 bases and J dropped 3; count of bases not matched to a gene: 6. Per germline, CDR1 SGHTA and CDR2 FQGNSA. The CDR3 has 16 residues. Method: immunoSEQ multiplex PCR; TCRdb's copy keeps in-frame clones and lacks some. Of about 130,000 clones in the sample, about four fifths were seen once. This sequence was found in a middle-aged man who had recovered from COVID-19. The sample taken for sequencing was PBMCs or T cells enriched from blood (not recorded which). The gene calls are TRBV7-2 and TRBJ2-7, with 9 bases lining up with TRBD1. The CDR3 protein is CASSLAGQGTGYEQYF. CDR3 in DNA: TGTGCCAGCAGCTTAGCAGGACAGGGGACGGGCTACGAGCAGTACTTC.